This T cell receptor beta chain stems from a study of cytotoxic CD8 clonotypes in ibrutinib-treated CLL. About the study: Investigators collected response samples after a median approximately twelve months of treatment, range 6 to 36.

A few counts support this clone. Its antigen is unidentified. Cryopreserved PBMCs provided about 2 micrograms of genomic DNA for the TCR beta libraries. Sequenced by immunoSEQ multiplex PCR; TCRdb stores in-frame clones only, minus some. In the table there are roughly 200,000 clones, around 72% of which are singletons. CDR3 length: 14 residues. Germline V lookup: CDR1 SGHTA, CDR2 FQGNSA. Trimming left V 5 bases short and J 1 base short, with 11 bases between. Study-wide results and limits: With treatment, public clonotypes, which were uncommon, either contracted or remained stable. Relative to age-matched healthy donors, clonality at baseline was higher, and it tracked circulating CD8+ T-cell counts.

This receptor was taken from a human donor with chronic lymphocytic leukemia. The J gene is TRBJ1-1, the V gene TRBV7-2; the D gene is possibly TRBD1 (6 bases). The specimen was PBMCs, collected after 24 months of ibrutinib treatment. CDR3 in DNA: TGTGCCAGCAGCCGCGGGACAACGAACACTGAAGCTTTCTTT. The encoded protein is CASSRGTTNTEAFF. The entire variable domain, with the rest obtained from reference TRBV7-2 and TRBJ1-1, is as follows: GAGVSQSPSNKVTEKGKDVELRCDPISGHTALYWYRQSLGQGLEFLIYFQGNSAPDKSGLPSDRFSAERTGGSVSTLTIQRTQQEDSAVYLCASSRGTTNTEAFFGQGTRLTVV.